Sequencing of this T cell receptor (beta chain) was carried out in a study of cytomegalovirus exposure and HLA in healthy donors. Study at large: Unique TCRs from HLA-typed donors, about 85 million of them, were held in an early data release. Study-level points and caveats: According to an earlier analysis, most TCR beta V segments yielded productive rearrangements about 87% or about 30% of the time. Exclusion applied to some V segments, including TRBV6-2 and TRBV6-3, as they were indistinguishable. It was 164 TCR beta chains that were listed as cytomegalovirus-associated.

A word on this clone: Its antigen is currently unknown.

The CDR3 has 16 residues. Vbeta (60) and Jbeta (13) primers were used in the PCR. Clones were read by immunoSEQ multiplex PCR, and TCRdb kept only the in-frame ones, dropping some. There are 150,000 to 200,000 clones in the sample; nearly 80% occur only once, and around an eighth lies in the top ten. The genes are TRBV21-1 and TRBJ1-5; TRBD1 is taken as the D call from the table, unchecked against the DNA. TRBV21-1 is marked as a pseudogene. The clonotype comes from a man aged 45 to 65 in good health and CMV-seropositive. The sequencing input was PBMCs. CDR3 in amino acids: CASSKVTRISNQPQHF. CDR3 nucleotide sequence: TGTGCCAGCAGCAAAGTAACCAGAATTAGCAATCAGCCCCAGCATTTT.